This T cell receptor beta chain derives from a study of blood T cell repertoires in COVID-19. The wider study: Samples representing acute and convalescent COVID-19 were sourced from the United States, Italy and Spain. The analysed material was cDNA or gDNA that came from T cells, B-cell-depleted T cells, or PBMCs.

As originally analysed: By means of reference gene primer amplification, nucleated cell counts were estimated. Repertoires were generated with immunoSEQ multiplex PCR, while TCRdb's copy carries only in-frame clones and drops some. V and J calls and clone size are copied from that table; D and trimming were computed from the DNA. This table has 35,000 to 45,000 clones, about nine tenths appearing once. From germline, CDR1 is SGHRS and CDR2 YFSETQ. V was shortened by 4 bases and J by 4 bases, with 14 bases between the two germline ends. The CDR3 length is 15 residues. The receptor was isolated from a human donor in a cohort sampled during active COVID-19. The sample taken for sequencing was peripheral blood. V gene TRBV5-1 combines with J gene TRBJ1-4; D is perhaps TRBD1 (6 bases). In nucleotides, the CDR3 is TGCGCCAGCAGCGTTACAGGGCGTGTTAATGAAAAACTGTTTTTT. It specifies CASSVTGRVNEKLFF.